This TCR beta chain was observed in a study of blood T cell repertoires in COVID-19. Study-level background: Spain, Italy and the United States supplied samples that represented acute and convalescent COVID-19. In each case, the material was cDNA or gDNA derived from T cells, B-cell-depleted T cells, or PBMCs.

Methods used by the authors: Researchers report that nucleated cell counts were estimated from reference gene primer amplification. Profiling relied on immunoSEQ multiplex PCR, and the TCRdb table lists in-frame clones only, not all of them. The V and J calls and the clone size are those of that table, but D and trimming were determined from the DNA. Here the sample spans more than 110,000 clones, around 88% being singletons. CDR1 and CDR2 from the germline V gene are LNHDA and SQIVND (reference sequence). The CDR3 sequence is 17 residues long. Deletions cut 1 base from V and 0 bases from J, with 16 bases between.

The material sequenced was peripheral blood. The source of this sequence is a man aged 60 to 75 with active or convalescent COVID-19. The chain recombines TRBV19 with TRBJ2-7, with D tentatively TRBD1 (6 bases). CDR3 DNA: TGTGCCAGTAGTATAGCCGATCACTTGACAGGCTCCTACGAGCAGTACTTC. Translated: CASSIADHLTGSYEQYF. Full variable domain (outside the CDR3, taken from reference TRBV19 and TRBJ2-7): DGGITQSPKYLFRKEGQNVTLSCEQNLNHDAMYWYRQDPGQGLRLIYYSQIVNDFQKGDIAEGYSVSREKKESFPLTVTSAQKNPTAFYLCASSIADHLTGSYEQYFGPGTRLTVT.